This T cell receptor (beta chain) was identified in a study of read filtering for tumor transcriptome and immune sequencing. Study-wide context: IR-seq gave about 3.5 to 10.27 million TCR reads per sample; RNA-seq gave 85 to 1273.

Overall study results and limits: Single-read clonotypes: roughly 82% of IR-seq clonotypes (roughly 4% of reads), 74.6% of RNA-seq clonotypes (44.6% of reads). Even smaller IR-seq throughput identified most shared clonotypes.

Regarding this clonotype: The antigen remains unidentified. A read error may produce the germline difference seen at one junction end.

Germline CDR1 MNHEY, CDR2 SVGEGT. This CDR3 is 16 amino acids long. The library was built from around 380 ng RNA with molecular barcoded adaptors for alpha/delta and beta/gamma chains. TCRdb ran MiXCR on the reads and lists one entry per CDR3 protein. The sample has about 48,000 distinct CDR3 sequences; roughly a fifth are singletons. The source of this sequence is a donor aged 40 or older with multiple myeloma. The V gene is TRBV6-2 or TRBV6-3, the J gene TRBJ2-1; the D call may be TRBD1 or TRBD2 (5 bases each). The sequencing input was a population of CD138-negative cells sorted from bone marrow. CDR3 sequence reads: CASEHPGPKSRGEQLF. The CDR3 region has the DNA TGTGCCAGCGAGCACCCGGGACCGAAGAGTAGGGGTGAGCAGCTCTTC.